Shown below are 15 T cell receptor beta chains from a single sample sequenced in a study of graft-versus-host responses after intestinal transplantation. No antigens are known for them. Libraries were prepared by immunoSEQ multiplex PCR; TCRdb keeps only in-frame clonotypes and omits some of them. The sample consists of under 95,000 clones, approximately 90% of them appearing once. The sample was unstimulated CD4+ T cells sorted from spleen or lymph node cells, taken before transplant. The receptors shown here come from a human donor who was the organ donor for an intestinal transplant.

This chain joins TRBV28 and TRBJ1-1; D remains ambiguous. The CDR3 contains 13 residues. V gave up 4 bases and J gave up 0 bases, with 6 bases separating them. Germline CDR1 reads MDHEN; CDR2 reads SYDVKM. The DNA of the CDR3 is TGTGCCAGCAGTTCAAACATGAACACTGAAGCTTTCTTT. It specifies CASSSNMNTEAFF.

V gene TRBV28 combines with J gene TRBJ1-1; D is perhaps TRBD1 (5 bases). Germline V gives CDR1 MDHEN, CDR2 SYDVKM. Trimming took off 6 bases at V and 4 bases at J, with 12 bases between the two ends. The CDR3 contains 13 residues. CDR3 DNA sequence: TGTGCCAGCAGGGCGGGGGGAAGCACTGAAGCTTTCTTT. As protein: CASRAGGSTEAFF.

The gene calls are TRBV30 and TRBJ1-4, with D perhaps TRBD1 (5 bases). Per the germline V gene, CDR1 is GTSNPN and CDR2 is SVGIG (reference sequence). The CDR3 runs 14 residues. V was shortened by 5 bases and J by 6 bases, with 16 bases between the two germline ends. CDR3 DNA sequence: TGTGCCTGGCAGGGCGCGATTTTGGATGAAAAACTGTTTTTT. This encodes CAWQGAILDEKLFF.

The genes are TRBV11-3 and TRBJ2-7; 13 positions agree with TRBD2. J lost 6 bases, V lost 5 bases, and 7 bases had no gene match. Germline lookup yields CDR1 SGHNT and CDR2 YENEEA. The length of the CDR3 is 15 residues. CDR3 DNA: TGTGCCAGCAGCCCCGGACTAGCGGGAGCAGGCGAGCAGTACTTC. Its translation is CASSPGLAGAGEQYF.

J is TRBJ2-7 and V is TRBV28; D is perhaps TRBD1 (6 bases). V was shortened by 7 bases and J by 5 bases, with 18 bases between the two germline ends. CDR1 and CDR2 (germline): MDHEN, SYDVKM. The CDR3 has 14 amino acids. CDR3 residues: CASTSQSGVDEQYF. CDR3 sequence (DNA): TGTGCCAGCACCTCCCAATCAGGGGTCGACGAGCAGTACTTC.

The chain employs TRBV9 and TRBJ2-5; D not certain. The V and J ends lost 0 bases and 1 base respectively, with 13 bases between them. The CDR3 is made up of 16 amino acids. Germline loops: CDR1 SGDLS, CDR2 YYNGEE. In DNA, the CDR3 is TGTGCCAGCAGCGTAGTTGGCTCGTCTTTCCAAGAGACCCAGTACTTC. It codes for CASSVVGSSFQETQYF.

The chain carries TRBV6-5 and TRBJ1-1; the D gene is possibly TRBD1 (5 bases). The ends were cut back, 6 bases at V and 4 bases at J, with 12 bases in the middle. The germline V gene has CDR1 MNHEY and CDR2 SVGAGI. The CDR3 spans 13 residues. CDR3 region: CASSTRDGTEAFF. CDR3 DNA: TGTGCCAGCAGCACCAGGGATGGCACTGAAGCTTTCTTT.

The chain couples TRBV4-2 to TRBJ2-4; TRBD2 matches at 13 bases. This CDR3 is built from 18 residues. In germline, CDR1 is LGHNA, CDR2 YNFKEQ. Trimming cost V 0 bases and J 9 bases; bases outside gene matches: 11. In nucleotides, the CDR3 is TGTGCCAGCAGCCAAGATCCCGGTAGGACTAGCGGGAGAGGCATTCAGTACTTC. As protein: CASSQDPGRTSGRGIQYF.

This clone was seen more than once but under ten times. This sequence joins TRBV5-1 and TRBJ1-1, with D tentatively TRBD1 (6 bases). The ends were cut back, 4 bases at V and 4 bases at J, with 14 bases in the middle. Germline V gene sequence: CDR1 SGHRS, CDR2 YFSETQ. The CDR3 sequence is 14 residues long. The CDR3 DNA is TGCGCCAGCAGCCGTAATACAGGGAGCACTGAAGCTTTCTTT. Translation gives CASSRNTGSTEAFF.

V and J are TRBV9 and TRBJ2-2; 7 nucleotides line up with TRBD2. Trimming cost V 3 bases and J 6 bases; bases outside gene matches: 5. The CDR3 has 14 amino acids. Germline CDR1 reads SGDLS; CDR2 reads YYNGEE. CDR3 loop: CASSEREYAGELFF. The CDR3 DNA sequence: TGTGCCAGCAGCGAGCGGGAATACGCCGGGGAGCTGTTTTTT. The whole variable domain, filled in from reference TRBV9 and TRBJ2-2, reads DSGVTQTPKHLITATGQRVTLRCSPRSGDLSVYWYQQSLDQGLQFLIQYYNGEERAKGNILERFSAQQFPDLHSELNLSSLELGDSALYFCASSEREYAGELFFGEGSRLTVL.

This chain connects TRBV18 to TRBJ1-2, with 9 bases matching TRBD1. The V segment lost 3 bases and the J segment 9 bases; nucleotides outside the gene matches: 17. The CDR3 consists of 17 residues. CDR1 and CDR2 (germline): KGHSH, LQKENI. The chain's CDR3 is CASSPGTGSSPRWSYTF. For the CDR3, the DNA is TGTGCCAGCTCACCGGGGACAGGGTCGTCTCCAAGATGGAGCTACACCTTC.

A single count supports this clone. V usage is TRBV30 and J usage is TRBJ2-2, with TRBD2 as a possible D gene (5 bases). The CDR3 has 15 amino acids. Trimming took off 5 bases at V and 1 base at J, with 14 bases between the two ends. Per germline, CDR1 GTSNPN and CDR2 SVGIG (reference sequence). CDR3 DNA: TGTGCCTGGGGCCGAGGACTTAGGAACACCGGGGAGCTGTTTTTT. This translates into CAWGRGLRNTGELFF.

V and J are TRBV7-2 and TRBJ2-1; 11 nucleotides agree with TRBD2. J lost 6 bases, V lost 3 bases, and 1 base had no gene match. The CDR3 totals 14 residues. Germline assignment: CDR1 SGHTA and CDR2 FQGNSA. The DNA for the CDR3 is TGTGCCAGCAGCTTTCTAGCGGGGGGCAATGAGCAGTTCTTC. This translates into CASSFLAGGNEQFF.

The CDR3 coding sequence is TGTGCCAGCCTTACCCGGGGGGCTGACGAGCAGTACTTC. Translation: CASLTRGADEQYF. The chain combines TRBV28 with TRBJ2-7; weak D call: TRBD2 (7 bases). The CDR3 is made up of 13 amino acids. V lost 8 bases to trimming and J lost 5 bases, with 16 bases between them. The V gene's germline CDR1 is MDHEN and CDR2 SYDVKM.

This chain uses TRBV2 with TRBJ1-1; D is unclear. V gave up 2 bases and J gave up 7 bases, with 8 bases separating them. Germline CDR1 is SNHLY and CDR2 is FYNNEI. CDR3 length equals 12 residues. The CDR3 protein is CASSERSFEAFF. DNA for the CDR3: TGTGCCAGCAGTGAACGGTCCTTTGAAGCTTTCTTT.